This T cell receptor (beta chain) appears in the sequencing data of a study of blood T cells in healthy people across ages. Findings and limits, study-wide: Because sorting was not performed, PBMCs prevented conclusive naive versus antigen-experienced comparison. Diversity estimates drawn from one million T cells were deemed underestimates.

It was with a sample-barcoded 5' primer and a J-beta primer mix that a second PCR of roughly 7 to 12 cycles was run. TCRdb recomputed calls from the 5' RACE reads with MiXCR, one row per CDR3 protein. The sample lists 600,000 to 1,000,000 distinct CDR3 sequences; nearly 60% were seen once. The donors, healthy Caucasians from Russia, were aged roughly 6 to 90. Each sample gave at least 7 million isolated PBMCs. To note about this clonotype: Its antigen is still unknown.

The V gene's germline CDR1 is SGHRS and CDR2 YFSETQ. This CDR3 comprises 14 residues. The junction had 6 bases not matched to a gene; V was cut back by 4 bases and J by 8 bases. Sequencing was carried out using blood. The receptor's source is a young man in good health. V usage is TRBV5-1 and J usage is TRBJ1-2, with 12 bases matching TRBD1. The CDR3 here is CASSGTGGAWGYTF. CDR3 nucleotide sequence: TGCGCCAGCAGCGGGACAGGGGGCGCTTGGGGCTACACCTTC.